This T cell receptor (beta chain) was captured by sequencing in a study of cytomegalovirus exposure and HLA in healthy donors. V lost 2 bases to trimming and J lost 2 bases; unmatched junction nucleotides: 3. Germline CDR1 is MNHNY and CDR2 is SVGAGI (reference sequence). This CDR3 has 15 residues. The PCR was carried out with 60 Vbeta primers and 13 Jbeta primers. Clones were sequenced by immunoSEQ multiplex PCR, and TCRdb holds only the in-frame ones, with some missing. The repertoire holds under 150,000 clones, with roughly three quarters as singletons. The TCR was taken from a man aged 25 to 45 in good health and CMV-seropositive. Sequencing was performed on PBMCs. The V gene is TRBV6-6, the J gene TRBJ2-7, with 10 positions matching TRBD1. The CDR3 loop is CASSYPGQGAYEQYF. The CDR3 nucleotides read TGTGCCAGCAGTTACCCCGGACAGGGGGCCTACGAGCAGTACTTC.